These 27 T cell receptor beta chains share one sample of origin, sequenced in a study of CD8 T cells in ankylosing spondylitis. TCRdb fed the 5' RACE reads into MiXCR, producing one record per CDR3 protein. The profile shows 150,000 to 200,000 distinct CDR3 sequences, 10% to 15% of them singletons. The sequenced sample was blood, either unsorted or a sorted T cell fraction (not recorded which). The receptors were gathered from a female donor with ankylosing spondylitis or in good health (not recorded which).

This clonotype was seen ten or more times. The chain uses TRBV28 and TRBJ2-1; 14 bases line up with TRBD2. CDR3 length: 18 residues. J was trimmed by 0 bases and V by 4 bases; bases with no gene match: 5. CDR1 and CDR2 from the germline V gene are MDHEN and SYDVKM. DNA of the CDR3: TGTGCCAGCAGTTCGACTAGCGGGAGGGCCTCCTCCTACAATGAGCAGTTCTTC. Translation: CASSSTSGRASSYNEQFF.

This clonotype came up many times. The chain links TRBV24-1 to TRBJ1-2, with a tentative D call TRBD1 (6 bases). Germline V gene lookup returns CDR1 KGHDR and CDR2 SFDVKD. V was cut by 2 bases and J by 4 bases, with 16 bases left in between. The CDR3 contains 16 residues. The CDR3 protein is CATSDSLGGRGYGYTF. CDR3 DNA sequence: TGTGCCACCAGTGATTCGCTGGGCGGCAGGGGCTATGGCTACACCTTC.

The chain couples TRBV30 to TRBJ2-7; 10 bases align to TRBD2. The germline V gene has CDR1 GTSNPN and CDR2 SVGIG (reference sequence). The CDR3 has 14 residues. V gave up 5 bases and J gave up 3 bases; unmatched junction bases: 7. Here the CDR3 DNA reads TGTGCCTGGGGTGCCCTAGCGGGAGTCTACGAGCAGTACTTC. Residues: CAWGALAGVYEQYF.

This chain joins TRBV12-3 or TRBV12-4 and TRBJ1-2; a weak D match, TRBD1 (6 bases). This CDR3 is built from 16 residues. The V end was cut by 4 bases, the J end by 5 bases, with 20 bases between. DNA of the CDR3: TGTGCCAGCAGTTCCGGGGGGGCCGCGGTCATTTATGGCTACACCTTC. Residues: CASSSGGAAVIYGYTF.

This clonotype has at least ten counts. This chain connects TRBV29-1 to TRBJ1-5, with 8 bases identical to TRBD1. Trimming cost V 7 bases and J 2 bases; bases outside gene matches: 4. Germline CDR1 SQVTM, CDR2 ANQGSEA. The CDR3 covers 13 residues. The CDR3 nucleotides read TGCAGCGCCTCAGGGGGCGGCAATCAGCCCCAGCATTTT. It is translated as CSASGGGNQPQHF. Together with reference TRBV29-1 and TRBJ1-5, the CDR3 gives the full variable domain: SAVISQKPSRDICQRGTSLTIQCQVDSQVTMMFWYRQQPGQSLTLIATANQGSEATYESGFVIDKFPISRPNLTFSTLTVSNMSPEDSSIYLCSASGGGNQPQHFGDGTRLSIL.

This clonotype was recorded many times. The chain uses TRBV29-1 and TRBJ2-7; no firm D call. This CDR3 is 11 amino acids long. V lost 6 bases, J lost 6 bases, and 12 bases lay in between. The V gene's germline CDR1 is SQVTM and CDR2 ANQGSEA. The CDR3 DNA follows: TGCAGCGTCGACTTAGACGGCGAGCAGTACTTC. As protein: CSVDLDGEQYF.

This clonotype was recorded many times. The chain joins TRBV5-1 to TRBJ2-1; the D gene is possibly TRBD1 (5 bases). The V and J ends lost 2 bases and 0 bases respectively, with 12 bases between them. CDR1 and CDR2 from the germline V gene are SGHRS and YFSETQ. This CDR3 region has 16 residues. CDR3 coding DNA: TGCGCCAGCAGCTTAGCGCAGGGCAGCTCCTACAATGAGCAGTTCTTC. Translated: CASSLAQGSSYNEQFF.

This chain links TRBV9 with TRBJ2-5, with 10 positions matching TRBD2. Germline V gives CDR1 SGDLS, CDR2 YYNGEE. CDR3 size: 14 residues. V lost 3 bases to trimming and J lost 2 bases; unmatched junction nucleotides: 1. The CDR3 DNA sequence: TGTGCCAGCAGCGGGACTAGCGGACAAGAGACCCAGTACTTC. The encoded protein is CASSGTSGQETQYF.

This clonotype has ten or more counts. The V gene is TRBV27, the J gene TRBJ2-1; D tentatively reads TRBD1 or TRBD2 (5 bases each). Trimming shortened V by 0 bases and J by 10 bases, and 7 bases separated the two germline ends. The CDR3 loop spans 12 amino acids. The germline gives CDR1 MNHEY, CDR2 SMNVEV (reference sequence). The CDR3 DNA reads as TGTGCCAGCAGTTTATCGTGGGGGGAGCAGTTCTTC. Translation: CASSLSWGEQFF.

The chain links TRBV7-9 to TRBJ2-2, with 7 bases identical to TRBD2. V lost 0 bases and J lost 4; bases outside the gene matches: 5. This CDR3 spans 16 amino acids. Germline values: CDR1 SEHNR, CDR2 FQNEAQ (reference sequence). CDR3 nucleotides: TGTGCCAGCAGCTTAGCTCTAGCGGAGGGCACCGGGGAGCTGTTTTTT. Translation: CASSLALAEGTGELFF.

This clonotype was detected many times. CDR3 loop: CASSYGGPDTQYF. Here the CDR3 DNA reads TGTGCCAGCAGCTACGGGGGCCCAGATACGCAGTATTTT. The genes are TRBV7-9 and TRBJ2-3; D may match TRBD1 or TRBD2 (6 bases each). Germline V gene lookup returns CDR1 SEHNR and CDR2 FQNEAQ (reference sequence). V shed 4 bases and J shed 4 bases, with 9 bases lying between them. The CDR3 runs 13 residues.

This clonotype was seen many times. The chain is built from TRBV3-1 and TRBJ2-1; D not resolved. Trimming removed 1 base at V and 0 bases at J, with 7 bases between. In germline, CDR1 is LGHDT, CDR2 YNNKEL (reference sequence). The CDR3 has 15 residues. CDR3 amino acids: CASSQVPSSYNEQFF. CDR3 in DNA: TGTGCCAGCAGCCAAGTGCCAAGCTCCTACAATGAGCAGTTCTTC.

This clonotype has at least ten counts. The chain recombines TRBV28 with TRBJ1-4; D gene unclear. This CDR3 region has 15 residues. V lost 7 bases and J 8 bases, leaving 20 bases between the germline ends. From germline, CDR1 is MDHEN and CDR2 SYDVKM. The chain's CDR3 is CASTNRPKLGEKLFF. The CDR3 DNA follows: TGTGCCAGCACCAACCGACCTAAACTTGGGGAAAAACTGTTTTTT.

This clonotype was seen ten or more times. The chain couples TRBV7-2 to TRBJ2-7, with 8 bases aligning to TRBD2. Germline CDR1 is SGHTA and CDR2 is FQGNSA. V was clipped by 5 bases and J by 3 bases; unmatched bases: 12. The CDR3 loop spans 16 amino acids. Here the CDR3 DNA reads TGTGCCAGCAGCCCTCCGGGAGGGGGGAGGGGCTACGAGCAGTACTTC. This codes for CASSPPGGGRGYEQYF.

The chain uses TRBV7-9 and TRBJ2-1, with TRBD2 as a possible D gene (6 bases). This CDR3 is 16 amino acids long. Trimming pared 1 base from V and 3 bases from J, leaving 13 bases between. Germline-derived CDR1 and CDR2 are SEHNR and FQNEAQ (reference sequence). This CDR3 reads CASSLGPGVIYNEQFF. The CDR3, as DNA: TGTGCCAGCAGCTTAGGACCGGGAGTGATCTACAATGAGCAGTTCTTC.

A note on this clonotype: This may be a read error, as it is one base from a much larger clone. V and J are TRBV29-1 and TRBJ1-2; the match to TRBD1 covers 7 bases. V shed 0 bases, J shed 7 bases, and the junction held 5 bases outside the gene matches. Germline values: CDR1 SQVTM, CDR2 ANQGSEA. CDR3 size: 13 residues. CDR3: CSVEDRDSGGYTF. The CDR3 bases are TGCAGCGTTGAAGATCGGGACAGTGGTGGCTACACCTTC.

The rearrangement uses TRBV5-1 and TRBJ2-2; 8 bases are shared with TRBD2. Germline V gene data show CDR1 as SGHRS and CDR2 as YFSETQ. The junction had 14 bases not matched to a gene; V was cut back by 4 bases and J by 6 bases. This CDR3 comprises 17 residues. The CDR3 coding sequence is TGCGCCAGCAGCCGGGGTGGGACTAGTCATTCCGCCGGGGAGCTGTTTTTT. This encodes CASSRGGTSHSAGELFF.

CDR3 sequence: CASSWDVSSYNEQFF. The CDR3 DNA follows: TGTGCCAGCAGCTGGGACGTCAGCTCCTACAATGAGCAGTTCTTC. The V and J genes are TRBV5-6 and TRBJ2-1; TRBD1 or TRBD2 may be the D gene (5 bases each). Germline CDR1 SGHDT, CDR2 YYEEEE. This CDR3 region has 15 residues. V gave up 3 bases and J gave up 0 bases, with 10 bases separating them.

Note on this clonotype: A much larger clone differs by one base, so this may be a read error. This rearrangement joins TRBV19 to TRBJ1-1, with D possibly TRBD1 on 5 matching bases. The CDR3 sequence is 13 residues long. The V and J ends lost 5 bases and 4 bases respectively, with 11 bases between them. The germline V gene has CDR1 LNHDA and CDR2 SQIVND (reference sequence). The CDR3 here is CASSSQDSTEAFF. The CDR3 region has the DNA TGTGCCAGTAGTTCACAGGATTCCACTGAAGCTTTCTTT.

V is TRBV7-3 and J is TRBJ1-2, with 7 bases matching TRBD1. The germline V gene encodes CDR1 SGHTA and CDR2 FQGTGA. V dropped 3 bases and J dropped 6; count of bases not matched to a gene: 4. The CDR3 extends over 13 amino acids. CDR3 DNA sequence: TGTGCCAGCAGCTTTGCTACAGGGGATGGCTACACCTTC. The encoded protein is CASSFATGDGYTF.

This clonotype has only a few counts. J is TRBJ2-3 and V is TRBV24-1, with TRBD1 matching 8 bases. Germline CDR1 is KGHDR and CDR2 is SFDVKD. With 4 bases clipped from V and 6 bases from J, the junction kept 8 bases outside the gene matches. There are 15 residues in the CDR3. CDR3 sequence: CATSDRGQGTDTQYF. In DNA form, the CDR3 reads TGTGCCACCAGTGACCGCGGACAGGGAACGGATACGCAGTATTTT.

On this clonotype itself: Germline and junction disagree at one end, which may indicate a read error. The chain uses TRBV4-2 and TRBJ2-1; D gene ambiguous. Germline V gene sequence: CDR1 LGHNA, CDR2 YNFKEQ. The CDR3 runs to 12 residues. As DNA, the CDR3 is TGTGCCAGCAGCCAAGATGAGATAGGACCTCGGTTC. The encoded protein is CASSQDEIGPRF.

This clonotype was detected ten times or more. The rearrangement uses TRBV7-2 and TRBJ1-1, with no clear D. Germline CDR1 is SGHTA and CDR2 is FQGNSA. Trimming left V 1 base short and J 3 bases short, with 9 bases between. The CDR3 totals 14 residues. CDR3 DNA sequence: TGTGCCAGCAGCTTAGTGGCTGGGGACACTGAAGCTTTCTTT. Protein: CASSLVAGDTEAFF.

This clonotype was observed at least ten times. The chain uses TRBV18 and TRBJ2-7, with 7 nucleotides matching TRBD2. CDR3 length: 14 amino acids. V shed 6 bases, J shed 6 bases, and the junction held 11 bases outside the gene matches. CDR1 is KGHSH and CDR2 is LQKENI in the germline V gene. In DNA, the CDR3 is TGTGCCAGCTCGTATCAGACTAGCTCGCGCGAGCAGTACTTC. It yields the protein CASSYQTSSREQYF.

This clonotype was seen ten or more times. CDR3 in amino acids: CASSLAISTDTQYF. The DNA of the CDR3 is TGCGCCAGCAGCTTGGCCATTAGCACAGATACGCAGTATTTT. The chain is built from TRBV5-1 and TRBJ2-3; D is undetermined. Germline CDR1 is SGHRS and CDR2 is YFSETQ. CDR3 length: 14 amino acids. With 0 bases removed from V and 0 bases from J, the gap between germline ends came to 5 bases.

The V gene is TRBV7-3, the J gene TRBJ2-1; 7 bases match TRBD1. Germline CDR1 SGHTA, CDR2 FQGTGA. This CDR3 is 15 amino acids long. The ends lost 5 bases at V and 5 bases at J; junction bases unmatched: 9. Here the CDR3 reads CASSAPGQQDNEQFF. Here the CDR3 DNA reads TGTGCCAGCAGCGCCCCGGGACAGCAAGACAATGAGCAGTTCTTC.

This clonotype was picked up a small number of times. This chain links TRBV7-2 with TRBJ2-7; possibly TRBD1 for D (5 bases). From germline, CDR1 is SGHTA and CDR2 FQGNSA. Deletions cut 1 base from V and 5 bases from J, with 12 bases between. This CDR3 is 14 amino acids long. CDR3 coding DNA: TGTGCCAGCAGCTTAGAATCCAGGGTGCACGAGCAGTACTTC. This codes for CASSLESRVHEQYF.